A single sample is the source of the 10 T cell receptor beta chains below, sequenced in a study of T cells in Graves' hyperthyroidism and ophthalmopathy. TCR beta CDR3 region amplification was performed from RNA transcripts. Initially, a first-round RT-PCR of the TCR CDR3 employed the HTBI primer set. Via MiXCR, TCRdb re-called the multiplex PCR reads, giving one row per CDR3 protein. This table has roughly 700,000 distinct CDR3 sequences, 17% appearing once. The sequenced sample was blood. Source of these receptors: a man aged 50 to 59 with Graves' hyperthyroidism.

This clonotype was picked up many times. The rearrangement joins TRBV11-2 to TRBJ2-2, with 9 bases identical to TRBD1. The CDR3 length is 17 residues. In germline, CDR1 is SGHAT, CDR2 FQNNGV. After removal of 5 bases from V and 5 bases from J, the junction contained 12 bases not matched to a gene. Here the CDR3 reads CASSPARDRAMTGELFF. In DNA form, the CDR3 reads TGTGCCAGCAGCCCCGCCAGGGACAGGGCGATGACCGGGGAGCTGTTTTTT.

This clonotype turned up a few times. J is TRBJ1-5 and V is TRBV20-1, with D possibly being TRBD1 (6 bases). The CDR3 contains 15 residues. V gave up 5 bases and J gave up 0 bases, with 14 bases separating them. Per the germline V gene, CDR1 is DFQATT and CDR2 is SNEGSKA (reference sequence). The CDR3 is CSASIQGFSNQPQHF. The CDR3 DNA is TGCAGTGCTTCGATACAGGGCTTTAGCAATCAGCCCCAGCATTTT.

The rearrangement joins TRBV6-4 to TRBJ2-1; 8 nucleotides agree with TRBD1. The ends lost 5 bases at V and 7 bases at J; junction bases unmatched: 19. Germline-derived CDR1 and CDR2 are MRHNA and SNTAGT. The CDR3 is made up of 18 amino acids. The CDR3 is CASSMGTGPLEVHNEQFF. The CDR3 nucleotides read TGTGCCAGCAGTATGGGGACAGGCCCTTTAGAGGTACATAATGAGCAGTTCTTC.

This clonotype was detected ten times or more. This chain joins TRBV28 and TRBJ2-1, with 11 nucleotides matching TRBD2. The ends lost 5 bases at V and 4 bases at J; junction bases unmatched: 4. The CDR3 consists of 15 residues. CDR1 is MDHEN and CDR2 is SYDVKM in the germline V gene. Here the CDR3 reads CASSRTSGQYNEQFF. CDR3 DNA sequence: TGTGCCAGCAGTCGGACTAGCGGGCAGTACAATGAGCAGTTCTTC.

This chain uses TRBV28 with TRBJ2-1, with 14 bases that match TRBD2. CDR1 and CDR2 (germline): MDHEN, SYDVKM. After removal of 6 bases from V and 14 bases from J, the junction contained 9 bases not matched to a gene. The CDR3 extends over 14 amino acids. The CDR3 is CASRSGLAGVKEFF. CDR3 in DNA: TGTGCCAGCAGGTCGGGACTAGCGGGAGTGAAGGAGTTCTTC.

This clonotype was observed a handful of times. This sequence joins TRBV20-1 and TRBJ2-3, with D perhaps TRBD1 or TRBD2 (6 bases each). With 5 bases removed from V and 3 bases from J, the gap between germline ends came to 12 bases. The CDR3 spans 13 residues. The germline gives CDR1 DFQATT, CDR2 SNEGSKA (reference sequence). The CDR3 is CSAPTGATDTQYF. In DNA, the CDR3 is TGCAGTGCTCCGACGGGGGCTACAGATACGCAGTATTTT.

The J gene is TRBJ2-3, the V gene TRBV6-1, with TRBD1 matching 9 bases. Germline CDR1 is MNHNS and CDR2 is SASEGT. Unmatched junction bases numbered 3, after V lost 2 bases and J lost 0 bases. The CDR3 loop spans 16 amino acids. In DNA, the CDR3 is TGTGCCAGCAGTGAAAGAGGGACAGGGAGCACAGATACGCAGTATTTT. Translation gives CASSERGTGSTDTQYF.

This clonotype was seen a handful of times. The gene calls are TRBV14 and TRBJ2-3; 9 positions match TRBD1. This CDR3 has 16 amino acids. The J segment lost 4 bases and the V segment lost 4 bases, leaving 9 bases of the junction unmatched. Germline V lookup: CDR1 SGHDN, CDR2 FVKESK. The CDR3 protein is CASSPPGGQGSDTQYF. The CDR3 DNA reads as TGTGCCAGCAGCCCTCCTGGGGGACAGGGTTCAGATACGCAGTATTTT.

The chain has TRBV6-1 and TRBJ2-3; the D gene is possibly TRBD1 (6 bases). The V and J ends lost 1 base and 4 bases respectively, with 12 bases between them. From germline, CDR1 is MNHNS and CDR2 SASEGT. This CDR3 is 15 amino acids long. The CDR3 DNA follows: TGTGCCAGCAGTGAAGTGGGGGCCGGTGCAGATACGCAGTATTTT. Translating gives CASSEVGAGADTQYF.

This clonotype was counted ten times or more. The chain employs TRBV15 and TRBJ1-1; D uncertain. Germline CDR1 LNHNV, CDR2 YYDKDF (reference sequence). CDR3 length equals 14 residues. V dropped 0 bases and J dropped 1 base, with 6 bases sitting between them. The CDR3 sequence: CATSRDYGNTEAFF. For the CDR3, the DNA is TGTGCCACCAGCAGAGATTACGGGAACACTGAAGCTTTCTTT. The entire variable domain, with the rest obtained from reference TRBV15 and TRBJ1-1, is as follows: DAMVIQNPRYQVTQFGKPVTLSCSQTLNHNVMYWYQQKSSQAPKLLFHYYDKDFNNEADTPDNFQSRRPNTSFCFLDIRSPGLGDTAMYLCATSRDYGNTEAFFGQGTRLTVV.